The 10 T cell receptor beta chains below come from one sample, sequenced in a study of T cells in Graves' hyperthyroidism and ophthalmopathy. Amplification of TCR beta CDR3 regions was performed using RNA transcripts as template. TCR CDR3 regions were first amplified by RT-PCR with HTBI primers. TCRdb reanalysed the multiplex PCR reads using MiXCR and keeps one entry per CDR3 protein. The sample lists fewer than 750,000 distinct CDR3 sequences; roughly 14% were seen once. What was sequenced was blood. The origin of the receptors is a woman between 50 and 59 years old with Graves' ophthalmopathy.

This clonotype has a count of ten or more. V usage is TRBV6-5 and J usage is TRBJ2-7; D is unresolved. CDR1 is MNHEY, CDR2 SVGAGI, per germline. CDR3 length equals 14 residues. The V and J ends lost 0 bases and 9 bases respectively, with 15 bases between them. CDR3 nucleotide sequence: TGTGCCAGCAGTTACTCAGGGTTAGAGAAGGGGCAGTACTTC. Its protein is CASSYSGLEKGQYF.

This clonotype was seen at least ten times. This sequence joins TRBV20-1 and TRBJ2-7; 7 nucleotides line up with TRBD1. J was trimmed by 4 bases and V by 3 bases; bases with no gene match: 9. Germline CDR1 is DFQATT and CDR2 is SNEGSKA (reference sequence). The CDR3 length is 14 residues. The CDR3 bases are TGCAGTGCTAGGGATACCGGGACAGAGTACGAGCAGTACTTC. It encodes CSARDTGTEYEQYF.

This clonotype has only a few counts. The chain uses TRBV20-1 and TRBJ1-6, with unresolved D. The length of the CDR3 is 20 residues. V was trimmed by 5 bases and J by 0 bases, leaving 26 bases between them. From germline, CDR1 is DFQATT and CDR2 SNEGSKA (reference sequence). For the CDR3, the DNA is TGCAGTGCTGAAGACGGGTCTCACTTACCTAAAAGCTCCTATAATTCACCCCTCCACTTT. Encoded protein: CSAEDGSHLPKSSYNSPLHF.

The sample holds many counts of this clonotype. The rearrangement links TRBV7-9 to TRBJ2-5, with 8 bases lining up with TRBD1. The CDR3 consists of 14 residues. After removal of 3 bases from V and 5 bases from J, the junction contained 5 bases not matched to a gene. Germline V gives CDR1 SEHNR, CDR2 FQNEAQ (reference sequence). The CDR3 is CASSFYRGDETQYF. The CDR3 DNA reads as TGTGCCAGCAGCTTCTACAGGGGGGACGAGACCCAGTACTTC.

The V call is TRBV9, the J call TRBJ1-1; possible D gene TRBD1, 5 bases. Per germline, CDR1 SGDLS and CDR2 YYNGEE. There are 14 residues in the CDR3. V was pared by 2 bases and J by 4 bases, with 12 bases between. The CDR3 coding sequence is TGTGCCAGCAGCGTCCGCCCGGGGGGCACTGAAGCTTTCTTT. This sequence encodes CASSVRPGGTEAFF.

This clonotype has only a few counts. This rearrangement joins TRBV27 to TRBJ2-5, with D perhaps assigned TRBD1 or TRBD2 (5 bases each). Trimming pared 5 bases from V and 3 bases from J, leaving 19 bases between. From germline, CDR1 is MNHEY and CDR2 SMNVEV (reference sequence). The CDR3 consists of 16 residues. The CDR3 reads CASSPLQWGIKETQYF. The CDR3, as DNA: TGTGCCAGCAGTCCACTCCAGTGGGGGATTAAAGAGACCCAGTACTTC.

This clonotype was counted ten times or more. The CDR3 nucleotides are TGTGCCAGCAGTTTGGTTTGGGGGGTACAAACTGAAGCTTTCTTT. This sequence encodes CASSLVWGVQTEAFF. This chain joins TRBV28 and TRBJ1-1, with D tentatively TRBD1 (5 bases). The CDR3 sequence is 15 residues long. The V gene's germline CDR1 is MDHEN and CDR2 SYDVKM. V was clipped by 3 bases and J by 5 bases, with 16 bases between them.

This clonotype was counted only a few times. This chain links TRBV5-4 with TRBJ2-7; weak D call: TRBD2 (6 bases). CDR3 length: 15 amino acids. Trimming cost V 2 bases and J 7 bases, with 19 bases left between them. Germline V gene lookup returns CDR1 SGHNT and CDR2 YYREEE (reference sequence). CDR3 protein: CASSLFAGAGREQYF. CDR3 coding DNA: TGTGCCAGCAGCTTATTTGCCGGAGCGGGTCGAGAGCAGTACTTC.

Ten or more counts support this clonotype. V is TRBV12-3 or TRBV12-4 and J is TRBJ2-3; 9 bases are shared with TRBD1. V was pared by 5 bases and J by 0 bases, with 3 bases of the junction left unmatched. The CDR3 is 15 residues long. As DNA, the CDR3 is TGTGCCAGCAGTCTGGACAGGGGAAGCACAGATACGCAGTATTTT. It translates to CASSLDRGSTDTQYF.

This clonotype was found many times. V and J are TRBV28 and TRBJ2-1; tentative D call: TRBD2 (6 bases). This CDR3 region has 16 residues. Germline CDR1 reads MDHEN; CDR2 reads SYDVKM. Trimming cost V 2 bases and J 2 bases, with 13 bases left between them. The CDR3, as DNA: TGTGCCAGCAGTTTAGGAGCACTAGCAGCCTACAATGAGCAGTTCTTC. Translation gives CASSLGALAAYNEQFF.